This T cell receptor (beta chain) originates from a study of patients and donors after allogeneic stem cell transplantation. Relative to its sample, this clonotype is large. V lost 5 bases and J 0 bases, leaving 14 bases between the germline ends. The length of the CDR3 is 16 residues. From germline, CDR1 is MNHEY and CDR2 SVGEGT. TCRdb reprocessed the RT-PCR reads with MiXCR, giving one entry per CDR3 protein. The sample lists some 20,000 distinct CDR3 sequences; about 28% were seen once. Sequenced: blood, either unsorted or a sorted T cell fraction (not recorded which). The sequence was collected from a human donor who was either an allogeneic HSCT recipient or a stem cell or donor lymphocyte infusion donor (not recorded which). It is not recorded whose cells these are; they may come from a transplant donor. The chain carries TRBV6-2 or TRBV6-3 and TRBJ1-3; weak D call: TRBD1 (6 bases). The CDR3 DNA sequence: TGTGCCAGCAGTACGATTCGGGACACCTCTGGAAACACCATATATTTT. It codes for CASSTIRDTSGNTIYF.